This entry lists 9 T cell receptor beta chains sequenced from one sample in a study of response to subunit inactivated influenza vaccine. TCRdb reanalysed the RT-PCR reads using MiXCR and keeps one entry per CDR3 protein. The sample consists of 500,000 or so distinct CDR3 sequences, roughly 11% of them appearing once. Sequences were derived from PBMCs from blood, sampled more than 35 days after vaccination. The receptors shown here come from a middle-aged man who received an inactivated influenza vaccine.

Many counts were recorded for this clonotype. The rearrangement uses TRBV5-1 and TRBJ2-7, with D possibly being TRBD1 or TRBD2 (5 bases each). V was trimmed by 2 bases and J by 5 bases, leaving 17 bases between them. Germline V gene lookup returns CDR1 SGHRS and CDR2 YFSETQ. This CDR3 region has 15 residues. This CDR3 reads CASSLRLGTVDEQYF. In nucleotides, the CDR3 is TGCGCCAGCAGCTTAAGACTCGGGACGGTGGACGAGCAGTACTTC.

This clonotype appeared a few times. This chain uses TRBV20-1 with TRBJ1-5; TRBD1 is a possible D gene (5 bases). V lost 0 bases, J lost 0 bases, and 12 bases lay in between. Germline assignment: CDR1 DFQATT and CDR2 SNEGSKA (reference sequence). This CDR3 is 16 amino acids long. The DNA for the CDR3 is TGCAGTGCTAGAGAATTCGCCAGGGCTAGCAATCAGCCCCAGCATTTT. This sequence encodes CSAREFARASNQPQHF.

This clonotype turned up a few times. This chain links TRBV15 with TRBJ1-2; 8 bases line up with TRBD1. V lost 0 bases and J lost 2; bases outside the gene matches: 8. Germline CDR1 and CDR2: LNHNV and YYDKDF (reference sequence). CDR3 length: 17 amino acids. The chain's CDR3 is CATSRDPGQAFNYGYTF. The DNA of the CDR3 is TGTGCCACCAGCAGAGACCCGGGACAGGCCTTCAACTATGGCTACACCTTC.

This clonotype was found a few times. This rearrangement joins TRBV2 to TRBJ2-3; D remains ambiguous. This CDR3 has 13 residues. Trimming took off 1 base at V and 5 bases at J, with 7 bases between the two ends. The germline CDR1 and CDR2 sequences are SNHLY and FYNNEI. This CDR3 reads CASSEGGGDTQYF. Here the CDR3 DNA reads TGTGCCAGCAGTGAAGGGGGTGGAGATACGCAGTATTTT. The variable domain in full, with the rest retrieved from reference TRBV2 and TRBJ2-3, is EPEVTQTPSHQVTQMGQEVILRCVPISNHLYFYWYRQILGQKVEFLVSFYNNEISEKSEIFDDQFSVERPDGSNFTLKIRSTKLEDSAMYFCASSEGGGDTQYFGPGTRLTVL.

This clonotype was counted ten times or more. CDR3 residues: CASSAPGTSGYTF. As DNA, the CDR3 is TGTGCCAGCTCGGCCCCCGGGACATCTGGCTACACCTTC. The chain links TRBV28 to TRBJ1-2, with a tentative D call TRBD1 (6 bases). This CDR3 comprises 13 residues. Germline V gene lookup returns CDR1 MDHEN and CDR2 SYDVKM. V lost 8 bases and J lost 7, with 17 bases in between.

Ten or more counts support this clonotype. This chain connects TRBV5-1 to TRBJ2-1, with D tentatively TRBD2 (5 bases). Germline V gene lookup returns CDR1 SGHRS and CDR2 YFSETQ. Trimming took 0 bases from V and 6 from J, leaving 16 bases between them. The CDR3 has 16 residues. In DNA form, the CDR3 reads TGCGCCAGCAGCTTGGACGTGGTAGCCGGGATCAATGAGCAGTTCTTC. The encoded protein is CASSLDVVAGINEQFF.

This clonotype was observed a handful of times. The J gene is TRBJ2-5, the V gene TRBV7-8; D may correspond to TRBD1 or TRBD2 (6 bases each). CDR3 length: 15 residues. Trimming took 5 bases from V and 5 from J, leaving 18 bases between them. Germline V gives CDR1 SGHVS, CDR2 FQNEAQ. The CDR3 reads CASSLPGAHSETQYF. CDR3 coding DNA: TGTGCCAGCAGCCTACCGGGGGCGCATTCGGAGACCCAGTACTTC.

This clonotype was found a few times. The V call is TRBV20-1, the J call TRBJ2-1; TRBD2 might be the D (7 bases). This CDR3 has 15 residues. The V and J ends lost 1 base and 3 bases respectively, with 13 bases between them. Germline V gene lookup returns CDR1 DFQATT and CDR2 SNEGSKA (reference sequence). Here the CDR3 DNA reads TGCAGTGCTAGAGTCACGGGGGGCCACTACAATGAGCAGTTCTTC. Amino acids: CSARVTGGHYNEQFF.

This clonotype was observed a handful of times. CDR3 bases: TGTGCCAGCGCCTACCGGGGGGAAGGCTACGAGCAGTACTTC. Amino acids: CASAYRGEGYEQYF. The V and J genes are TRBV6-1 and TRBJ2-7, with 7 bases aligning to TRBD2. The J segment lost 3 bases and the V segment lost 8 bases, leaving 10 bases of the junction unmatched. Germline CDR1 and CDR2: MNHNS and SASEGT. The CDR3 length is 14 residues.